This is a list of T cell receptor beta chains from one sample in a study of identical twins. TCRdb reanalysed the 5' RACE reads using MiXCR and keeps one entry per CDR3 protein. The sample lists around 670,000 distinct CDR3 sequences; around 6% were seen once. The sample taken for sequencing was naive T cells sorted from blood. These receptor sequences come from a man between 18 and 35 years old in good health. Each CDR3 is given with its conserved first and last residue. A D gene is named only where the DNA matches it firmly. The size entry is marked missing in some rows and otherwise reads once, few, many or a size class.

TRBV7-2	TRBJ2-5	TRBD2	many	CASSLFGRSNQETQYF	TGTGCCAGCAGCTTGTTCGGGAGGTCCAATCAAGAGACCCAGTACTTC
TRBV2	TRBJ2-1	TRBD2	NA	CASIGRGSGNEQFF	TGTGCCAGCATAGGTCGCGGGAGTGGCAATGAGCAGTTCTTC
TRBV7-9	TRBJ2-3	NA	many	CASSEDSTDTQYF	TGTGCCAGCAGCGAGGACAGTACAGATACGCAGTATTTT
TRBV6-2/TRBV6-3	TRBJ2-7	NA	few	CASSYSKAWDDPYEQYF	TGTGCCAGCAGTTACTCGAAAGCGTGGGACGACCCCTACGAGCAGTACTTC
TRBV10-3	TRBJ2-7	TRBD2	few	CAISEGPSGSYEQYF	TGTGCCATCAGTGAGGGCCCTAGCGGTTCCTACGAGCAGTACTTC
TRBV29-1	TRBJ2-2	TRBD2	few	CSVGRGPGELFF	TGCAGCGTCGGGAGGGGCCCCGGGGAGCTGTTTTTT
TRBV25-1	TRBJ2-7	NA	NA	CASSGLRSGSSYEQYF	TGTGCCAGCAGTGGGCTTCGCAGCGGGTCCTCCTACGAGCAGTACTTC
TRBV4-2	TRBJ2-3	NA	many	CASSQEGVFTDTQYF	TGTGCCAGCAGCCAAGAAGGTGTGTTCACAGATACGCAGTATTTT
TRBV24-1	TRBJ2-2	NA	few	CATSDPRTRILANTGELFF	TGTGCCACCAGTGACCCGAGGACAAGGATCCTTGCGAACACCGGGGAGCTGTTTTTT
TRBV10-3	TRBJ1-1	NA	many	CATQLVYDTEAFF	TGTGCCACTCAACTAGTTTATGACACTGAAGCTTTCTTT
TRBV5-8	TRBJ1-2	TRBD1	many	CASSLGQGLHGYTF	TGTGCCAGCAGCTTGGGACAGGGTCTCCATGGCTACACCTTC
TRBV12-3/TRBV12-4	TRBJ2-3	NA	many	CASEGTNADTQYF	TGTGCCAGCGAAGGGACAAACGCGGATACGCAGTATTTT
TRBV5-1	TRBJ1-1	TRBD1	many	CASSLTYRGAEAFF	TGCGCCAGCAGCTTGACCTACAGGGGGGCTGAAGCTTTCTTT
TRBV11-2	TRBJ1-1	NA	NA	CASKPALVGNTEAFF	TGTGCCAGCAAGCCTGCCTTGGTTGGGAACACTGAAGCTTTCTTT
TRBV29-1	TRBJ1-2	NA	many	CSVVIGGANYGYTF	TGCAGCGTGGTCATCGGGGGCGCTAACTATGGCTACACCTTC
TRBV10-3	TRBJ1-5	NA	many	CAISESKGDQPQHF	TGTGCCATCAGTGAGTCGAAGGGGGATCAGCCCCAGCATTTT
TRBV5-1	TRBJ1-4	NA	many	CASSPTDATNEKLFF	TGCGCCAGCAGCCCGACAGACGCAACTAATGAAAAACTGTTTTTT
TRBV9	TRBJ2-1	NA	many	CASSVDTGSYNEQFF	TGTGCCAGCAGCGTAGATACAGGGAGCTACAATGAGCAGTTCTTC
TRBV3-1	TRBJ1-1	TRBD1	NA	CASSRGQGRSEAFF	TGTGCCAGCAGCCGCGGACAGGGTCGGTCTGAAGCTTTCTTT
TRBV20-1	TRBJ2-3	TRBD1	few	CSARVHRGTQYF	TGCAGTGCTAGGGTACACAGGGGAACGCAGTATTTT
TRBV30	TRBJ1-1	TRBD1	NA	CAWSDRQGTQGAFF	TGTGCCTGGAGCGATAGACAGGGGACCCAGGGAGCTTTCTTT
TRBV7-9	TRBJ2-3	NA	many	CASSLDGTDTQYF	TGTGCCAGCAGCTTAGATGGCACAGATACGCAGTATTTT
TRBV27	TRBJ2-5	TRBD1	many	CASSPSPTGKETQYF	TGTGCCAGCAGTCCCTCCCCGACAGGGAAGGAGACCCAGTACTTC
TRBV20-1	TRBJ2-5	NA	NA	CSASGIQETQYF	TGCAGTGCTAGTGGGATCCAAGAGACCCAGTACTTC
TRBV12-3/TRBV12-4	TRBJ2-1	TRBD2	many	CAGTSGSINEQFF	TGTGCCGGTACTAGCGGGAGTATAAATGAGCAGTTCTTC
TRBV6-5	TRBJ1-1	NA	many	CASSYRRSTEAFF	TGTGCCAGCAGTTACCGGAGGAGCACTGAAGCTTTCTTT
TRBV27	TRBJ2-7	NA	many	CASRKRALDPYEQYF	TGTGCCAGCAGAAAGCGGGCCTTAGACCCCTACGAGCAGTACTTC
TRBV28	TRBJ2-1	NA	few	CASSLPRAASYNEQFF	TGTGCCAGCAGTTTACCTCGGGCAGCCAGCTACAATGAGCAGTTCTTC
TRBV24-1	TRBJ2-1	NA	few	CATVGRFGEQFF	TGTGCCACCGTAGGGCGGTTCGGTGAGCAGTTCTTC
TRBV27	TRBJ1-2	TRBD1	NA	CASSPWTGNRGYTF	TGTGCCAGCAGTCCCTGGACAGGGAACCGTGGCTACACCTTC
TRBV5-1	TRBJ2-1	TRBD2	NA	CASSSREADNEQFF	TGCGCCAGCAGCTCGCGGGAGGCGGACAATGAGCAGTTCTTC
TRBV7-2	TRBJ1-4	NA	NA	CASSQPRGEKLFF	TGTGCCAGCAGCCAGCCCCGGGGGGAAAAACTGTTTTTT
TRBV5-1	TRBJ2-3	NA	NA	CASSAQGADTQYF	TGCGCCAGCAGCGCGCAGGGTGCTGATACGCAGTATTTT